This T cell receptor (beta chain) comes out of a study of radiation and T cells in renal cell carcinoma. As to time point: baseline pretreatment blood. The treatment denotes: 15 Gy SBRT to primary tumor, nephrectomy 4 weeks later. Serial blood draws occurred at baseline and 2 and 4 weeks post-SBRT. This renal cell carcinoma was of the clear cell type. J was trimmed by 0 bases and V by 4 bases; bases with no gene match: 10. Germline V gene data show CDR1 as SGDLS and CDR2 as YYNGEE. The CDR3 length is 19 residues. On this clone itself: Its cognate antigen is unknown.

The data were produced by immunoSEQ multiplex PCR, yet TCRdb's version contains in-frame clones alone and is incomplete. The sample shows some 140,000 clones, 70% to 90% of them seen only once. Study results and caveats: Pretreatment tumor biopsies were lacking, so baseline clonotypes are unknown.

The source is a woman aged 45 to 65 with renal cell carcinoma. The sample here was blood, taken from a patient whose treatment included radiotherapy and nephrectomy. This sequence joins TRBV9 and TRBJ2-3, with TRBD2 identical over 14 bases. CDR3 sequence: CASSHPGLAGGLSTDTQYF. CDR3 bases: TGTGCCAGCAGCCATCCCGGACTAGCGGGGGGCCTTAGCACAGATACGCAGTATTTT.